This T cell receptor (beta chain) was observed in a study of cytomegalovirus exposure and HLA in healthy donors. Findings of the study overall: When analyzed later, a missense DCLRE1C variant was found to be linked to TCR beta V- and J-gene trimming. High specificity and sensitivity for cytomegalovirus status were reported for the classifier. Some public TCRs appeared in many individuals, while most sequences were rare. Differences between HLA loci emerged in a later analysis of TCR association rates, with DRB1 most and HLA-C fewest.

This CDR3 region has 13 residues. Trimming took 3 bases from V and 5 from J; bases not matched to a gene: 3. The germline V gene encodes CDR1 SNHLY and CDR2 FYNNEI. About this clone: Its cognate antigen is unknown.

The PCR had 60 Vbeta and 13 Jbeta primers. Clones were sequenced by immunoSEQ multiplex PCR, and TCRdb holds only the in-frame ones, with some missing. The data contain fewer than 350,000 clones, approximately 90% of them seen just once; the ten biggest clones take up roughly 2.1%. The chain joins TRBV2 to TRBJ2-7; 8 bases match TRBD1. The sequenced sample consisted of PBMCs. The receptor was isolated from a woman aged 18-35 years in good health and CMV-seronegative. CDR3 residues: CASSDDRGNEQYF. The CDR3 nucleotides read TGTGCCAGCAGTGATGACAGGGGCAACGAGCAGTACTTC.